The clone carrying this T cell receptor (beta chain) came up a few times. Its antigen remains unknown. Unique molecular identifiers were built into the TCR beta cDNA libraries. TCRdb re-called the PCR reads with MiXCR, one entry per CDR3 protein. The data show about 460,000 distinct CDR3 sequences, 40% to 55% seen once. The CDR3 is made up of 15 amino acids. Germline loops: CDR1 SGHKS, CDR2 YYEKEE (reference sequence). With 4 bases clipped from V and 9 bases from J, the junction kept 10 bases outside the gene matches. This entry comes from a study of post-analysis software for immune sequencing data. Study-wide results and caveats: Five TRBV segments, including TRBV5-6, TRBV5-1 and TRBV20-1, were more frequent in patients than controls.

The chain carries TRBV5-5 and TRBJ2-1, with TRBD1 identical over 10 bases. The sequenced sample was blood. The receptor was derived from a girl aged 5-17 years with multiple sclerosis. CDR3 amino acids: CASSPPGQGIGEQFF. The CDR3 DNA reads as TGTGCCAGCAGCCCCCCGGGACAGGGGATTGGTGAGCAGTTCTTC.